One T cell receptor beta chain is described in this entry. In the original analysis: Estimates of nucleated cell counts were drawn from the amplification of reference gene primers. Only in-frame clones appear in the TCRdb table, and some are missing; sequencing was by immunoSEQ multiplex PCR. The V and J calls and the clone size are those of that table, but D and trimming were determined from the DNA. The top ten clones hold 1.4% to 1.5% of a sample with around 210,000 clones, around 88% of them seen once. These data are taken from a study of blood T cell repertoires in COVID-19. Background on the study: PBMCs, B-cell-depleted T cells, or T cells provided the cDNA or gDNA that made up the material.

Germline V gives CDR1 SNHLY, CDR2 FYNNEI. Trimming left V 5 bases short and J 2 bases short, with 12 bases between. This CDR3 has 14 residues. The V and J genes are TRBV2 and TRBJ1-1, with D uncertain. Sequencing was done on a sample of peripheral blood. The receptor was derived from a man in his late teens or twenties with active or convalescent COVID-19. The CDR3 DNA is TGTGCCAGCAGTAACGGTCCGACAAACACTGAAGCTTTCTTT. This gives the protein CASSNGPTNTEAFF.